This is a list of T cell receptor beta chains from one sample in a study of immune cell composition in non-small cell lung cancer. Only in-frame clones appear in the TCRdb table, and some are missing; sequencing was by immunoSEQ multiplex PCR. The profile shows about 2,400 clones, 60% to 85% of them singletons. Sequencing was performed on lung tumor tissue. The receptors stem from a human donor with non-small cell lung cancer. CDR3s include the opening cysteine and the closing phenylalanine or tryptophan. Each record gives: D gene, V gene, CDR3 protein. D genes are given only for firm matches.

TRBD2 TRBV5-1 CASSLTTSGLYYEQYF
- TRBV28 CASSFEGYKPEAFF
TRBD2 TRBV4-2 CASSQDQTSGRGEQFF
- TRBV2 CASRDSNTGELFF
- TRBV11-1 CASSFYFVTANTGELFF
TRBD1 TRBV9 CASSVEGQGGNEQFF
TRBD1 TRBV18 CASSPPGTGLSTEAFF
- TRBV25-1 CATRRVYGYTF
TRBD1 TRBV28 CAIRDRAMGNTIYF
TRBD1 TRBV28 CASSPQTGNMNTEAFF
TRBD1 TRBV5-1 CASSAGTVTYEQYF
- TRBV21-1 CASSITGKGITGELFF
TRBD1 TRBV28 CASRTSTGILGGELFF
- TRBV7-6 CASSLATGPQHF
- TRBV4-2 CASSPGNGGDTQYF
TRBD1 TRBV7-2 CASSLQAGTGLYEQYF
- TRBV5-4 CASSLGGRGRGHGYTF